This T cell receptor (beta chain) was identified in a study of regulatory T cells in long-lasting Graves disease. This clonotype was counted at least ten times. Arm-PCR of CDR3 regions with iRepertoire HTBI primers generated TCR beta libraries. TCRdb itself ran the multiplex PCR reads through MiXCR, one entry per CDR3 protein. The sample lists some 470,000 distinct CDR3 sequences; about 22% were seen once. The time point denotes: persistent/refractory GD, antithyroid drugs over 5 years with positive TRAb. The TCR library used RNA extracted from PBMCs. This TCR came from a female donor with Graves disease. The sequencing here drew on peripheral blood mononuclear cells (PBMCs), taken when the disease was refractory, from a patient treated with antithyroid drugs.

The CDR3, as DNA: TGCAGTGCTAGAGACGGGACAGGGGCCTCGTCGGAGCAGTACTTC. Its translation: CSARDGTGASSEQYF. The V and J genes are TRBV20-1 and TRBJ2-7, with 10 bases matching TRBD1. V was clipped by 0 bases and J by 7 bases; unmatched bases: 9. Germline CDR1 and CDR2: DFQATT and SNEGSKA (reference sequence). The CDR3 is 15 amino acids.